This T cell receptor (beta chain) originates from a study of CD8+ T cells in alopecia areata. Study as a whole: A regimen of oral tofacitinib, 5 to 10 mg twice daily, was given to treated patients. The duration of tofacitinib was 6 to 18 months, with 6 months off drug afterward. The share of scalp area affected provided the severity score for treated patients.

Extracted RNA was reverse transcribed into cDNA, the sequencing template. Repertoires were generated with immunoSEQ multiplex PCR, while TCRdb's copy carries only in-frame clones and drops some. Among under 130,000 clones listed, just over 85% were seen once. Regarding treatment: oral pan-JAK inhibitor, 5-10 mg twice daily. Both peripheral blood and punch biopsies of lesional scalp skin were obtained from patients who had alopecia areata. V was pared by 3 bases and J by 5 bases, with 15 bases between. Germline values: CDR1 SGHNT, CDR2 YYREEE (reference sequence). This CDR3 comprises 14 residues. The sequence derives from a human donor with alopecia areata. This rearrangement joins TRBV5-4 to TRBJ2-7; D not resolved. The sequenced sample was CD8+ T cells sorted from blood, obtained between weeks 30 and 35, from a patient treated with tofacitinib. CDR3 sequence reads: CASSSPLRPDEQYF. The CDR3 DNA follows: TGTGCCAGCAGCTCCCCATTACGACCAGACGAGCAGTACTTC. Looking up the rest from reference TRBV5-4 and TRBJ2-7 gives the full variable domain: ETGVTQSPTHLIKTRGQQVTLRCSSQSGHNTVSWYQQALGQGPQFIFQYYREEENGRGNFPPRFSGLQFPNYSSELNVNALELDDSALYLCASSSPLRPDEQYFGPGTRLTVT.